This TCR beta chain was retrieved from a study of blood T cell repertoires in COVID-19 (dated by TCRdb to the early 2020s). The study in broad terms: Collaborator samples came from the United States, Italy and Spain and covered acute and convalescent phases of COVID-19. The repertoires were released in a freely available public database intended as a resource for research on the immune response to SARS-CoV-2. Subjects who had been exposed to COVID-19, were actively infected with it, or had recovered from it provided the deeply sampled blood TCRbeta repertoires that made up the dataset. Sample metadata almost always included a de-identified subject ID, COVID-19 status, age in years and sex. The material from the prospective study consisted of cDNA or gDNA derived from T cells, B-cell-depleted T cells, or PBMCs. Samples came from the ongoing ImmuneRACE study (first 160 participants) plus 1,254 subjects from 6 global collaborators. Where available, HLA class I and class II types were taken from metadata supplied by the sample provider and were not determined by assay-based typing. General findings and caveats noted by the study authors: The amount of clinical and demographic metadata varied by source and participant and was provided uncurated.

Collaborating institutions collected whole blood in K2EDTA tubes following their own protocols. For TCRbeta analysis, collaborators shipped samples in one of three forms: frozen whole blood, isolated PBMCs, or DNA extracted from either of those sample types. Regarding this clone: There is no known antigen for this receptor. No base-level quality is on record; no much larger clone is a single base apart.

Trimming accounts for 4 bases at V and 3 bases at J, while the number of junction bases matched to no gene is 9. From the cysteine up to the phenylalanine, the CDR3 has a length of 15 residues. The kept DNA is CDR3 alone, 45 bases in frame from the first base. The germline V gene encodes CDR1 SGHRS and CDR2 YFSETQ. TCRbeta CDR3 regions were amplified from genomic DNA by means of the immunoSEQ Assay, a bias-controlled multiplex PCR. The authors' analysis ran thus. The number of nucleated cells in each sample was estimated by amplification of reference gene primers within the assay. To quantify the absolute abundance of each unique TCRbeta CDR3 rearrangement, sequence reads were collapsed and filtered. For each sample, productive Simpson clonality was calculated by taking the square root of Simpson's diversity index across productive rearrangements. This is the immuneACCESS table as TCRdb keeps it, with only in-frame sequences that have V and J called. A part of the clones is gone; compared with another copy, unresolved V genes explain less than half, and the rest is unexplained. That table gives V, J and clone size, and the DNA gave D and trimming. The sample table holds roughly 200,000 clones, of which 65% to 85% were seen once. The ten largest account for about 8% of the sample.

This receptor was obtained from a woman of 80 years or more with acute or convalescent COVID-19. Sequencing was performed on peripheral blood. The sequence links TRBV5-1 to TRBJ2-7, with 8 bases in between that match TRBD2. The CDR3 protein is CASSVEFGTSYEQYF. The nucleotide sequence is TGCGCCAGCAGCGTCGAATTTGGGACTAGCTACGAGCAGTACTTC.